A selection of T cell receptor beta chains follows, all from one sample in a study of T-cell reconstitution after alpha-beta-depleted transplantation in children. Each CDR3 protein gets one entry after TCRdb re-called the PCR reads with MiXCR. The repertoire holds a few hundred thousand distinct CDR3 sequences, nearly 8% seen once, with about 8.2% in the top ten. The sequencing here drew on peripheral blood, taken 360 days after TCRalphabeta/CD19-depleted stem cell transplant. The receptors were sampled from a female patient aged 2-15 years who had a stem cell transplant for Fanconi anemia, so the T cells may come from the graft donor. Both conserved end residues are part of each CDR3. The D gene is left open where the match is weak. Clone size appears in some rows only: once, few, many, or a class for an expanded clone.

abundance	v_gene	j_gene	d_gene	CDR3aa	CDR3nt
many	TRBV29-1	TRBJ2-2	-	CSVEIPLTDKHYTGELFF	TGCAGCGTTGAAATTCCCCTAACAGATAAACATTACACCGGGGAGCTGTTTTTT
few	TRBV12-3/TRBV12-4	TRBJ2-5	TRBD1	CASSHRDRRETQYF	TGTGCCAGCAGTCATCGGGACAGGCGAGAGACCCAGTACTTC
few	TRBV2	TRBJ2-1	-	CASSQRTPGVYNEQFF	TGTGCCAGCAGCCAGCGGACACCAGGGGTTTACAATGAGCAGTTCTTC
many	TRBV20-1	TRBJ1-5	-	CSARFGVSNQPQHF	TGCAGTGCTAGATTTGGGGTTAGCAATCAGCCCCAGCATTTT
many	TRBV20-1	TRBJ2-1	-	CSAREGSGGPYNEQFF	TGCAGTGCTAGAGAGGGGAGTGGGGGCCCTTACAATGAGCAGTTCTTC
few	TRBV27	TRBJ2-1	TRBD1	CASSSDRGAPHEQFF	TGTGCCAGCAGCTCCGACAGGGGTGCACCTCATGAGCAGTTCTTC
few	TRBV7-8	TRBJ2-2	TRBD2	CASSLQTSGRDYTGELFF	TGTGCCAGCAGCTTACAGACTAGCGGGAGGGATTACACCGGGGAGCTGTTTTTT
many	TRBV5-1	TRBJ2-1	TRBD2	CASSPFGGVNEQFF	TGCGCCAGCAGCCCCTTTGGGGGGGTCAATGAGCAGTTCTTC
many	TRBV29-1	TRBJ2-7	TRBD1	CSVWTGEMGEQYF	TGCAGCGTATGGACAGGGGAAATGGGGGAGCAGTACTTC
many	TRBV29-1	TRBJ1-1	-	CSVLGRLRTNTEAFF	TGCAGCGTCCTCGGACGGCTACGGACGAACACTGAAGCTTTCTTT
few	TRBV10-3	TRBJ1-4	-	CAISVGGFGEKLFF	TGTGCCATCAGTGTAGGAGGGTTCGGTGAAAAACTGTTTTTT
many	TRBV29-1	TRBJ1-1	-	CSVSRGGQTNEAFF	TGCAGCGTCTCAAGGGGGGGGCAGACCAATGAAGCTTTCTTT
-	TRBV28	TRBJ1-2	-	CASRTPGQPYGYTF	TGTGCCAGCAGAACTCCAGGACAGCCTTATGGCTACACCTTC
many	TRBV7-3	TRBJ2-5	-	CASSLIGAQETQYF	TGTGCCAGCAGCTTAATCGGAGCCCAAGAGACCCAGTACTTC
few	TRBV27	TRBJ2-3	-	CASSLLHPSTDTQYF	TGTGCCAGCAGTCTTCTGCATCCTAGCACAGATACGCAGTATTTT
few	TRBV28	TRBJ1-2	-	CASSPGRFYGYTF	TGTGCCAGCAGTCCCGGACGGTTCTATGGCTACACCTTC
-	TRBV20-1	TRBJ1-3	TRBD1	CSASTGSLNTIYF	TGCAGTGCCTCGACAGGGAGCTTAAACACCATATATTTT
-	TRBV20-1	TRBJ2-2	-	CGSLGQGVAGELFF	TGCGGGAGCTTAGGGCAGGGAGTTGCCGGGGAGCTGTTTTTT
-	TRBV10-3	TRBJ2-5	TRBD2	CAISEGSGGAETQYF	TGTGCCATCAGTGAGGGTAGCGGGGGGGCCGAGACCCAGTACTTC
few	TRBV4-2	TRBJ2-7	TRBD2	CASSRGGSGGPIRQYF	TGTGCCAGCAGCCGGGGCGGGAGCGGGGGGCCGATTCGGCAGTACTTC
-	TRBV11-2	TRBJ1-2	-	CASSLLAADGYTF	TGTGCCAGCAGCTTATTAGCGGCGGATGGCTACACCTTC
many	TRBV12-3/TRBV12-4	TRBJ1-5	-	CASSLRGLGGGGNQPQHF	TGTGCCAGCAGTTTAAGGGGGTTGGGGGGAGGGGGCAATCAGCCCCAGCATTTT
many	TRBV20-1	TRBJ1-2	TRBD1	CSARGDRDYGYTF	TGCAGTGCTAGAGGCGACAGGGACTATGGCTACACCTTC
few	TRBV5-1	TRBJ2-5	-	CASSLATTGWETQYF	TGCGCCAGCAGCTTGGCCACTACCGGCTGGGAGACCCAGTACTTC
many	TRBV5-1	TRBJ2-5	-	CASSPPRSFQETQYF	TGCGCCAGCAGCCCACCTAGATCATTTCAAGAGACCCAGTACTTC
many	TRBV29-1	TRBJ2-1	-	CSVLRGLYNEQFF	TGCAGCGTTCTCCGGGGGCTATACAATGAGCAGTTCTTC
many	TRBV3-1	TRBJ2-7	-	CASSQGGGGYEQYF	TGTGCCAGCAGCCAAGGAGGGGGGGGCTACGAGCAGTACTTC